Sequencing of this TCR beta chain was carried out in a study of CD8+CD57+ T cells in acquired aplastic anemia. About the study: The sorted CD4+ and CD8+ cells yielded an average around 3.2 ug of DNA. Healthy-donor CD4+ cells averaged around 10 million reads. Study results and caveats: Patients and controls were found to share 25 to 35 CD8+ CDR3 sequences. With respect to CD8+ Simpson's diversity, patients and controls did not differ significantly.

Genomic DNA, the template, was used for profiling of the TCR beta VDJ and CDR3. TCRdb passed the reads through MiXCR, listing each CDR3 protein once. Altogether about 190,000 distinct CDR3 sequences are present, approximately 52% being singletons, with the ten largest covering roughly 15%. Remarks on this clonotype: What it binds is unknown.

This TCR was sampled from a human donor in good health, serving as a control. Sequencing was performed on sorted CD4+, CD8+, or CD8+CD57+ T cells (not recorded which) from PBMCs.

CDR3 sequence: CASSGRGLGYGQYF. The CDR3 region has the DNA TGTGCCAGCAGTGGACGGGGTTTGGGGTATGGGCAGTACTTC. The genes are TRBV7-2 and TRBJ2-7; D might be TRBD2 (5 bases). The CDR3 spans 14 residues. V lost 6 bases to trimming and J lost 9 bases, with 21 bases between them. CDR1 SGHTA and CDR2 FQGNSA come from the germline V gene.